These T cell receptor beta chains were read from a single sample in a study of T cell responses to AZD1222 COVID-19 vaccine. Sequencing used immunoSEQ multiplex PCR; TCRdb keeps in-frame clones, though not all of them. The table includes about 130,000 clones, about 90% detected once. Sequencing was performed on peripheral blood, taken on day 0 of MenACWY control vaccination. Receptors originate from an adult in good health. CDR3s include the opening cysteine and the closing phenylalanine or tryptophan. A D gene is named only where the DNA matches it firmly. For some rows the clone size is stated as once, few or many, or as a class when expanded; others skip it.

clone size: NA; V gene: TRBV5-6; D gene: NA; J gene: TRBJ1-3; CDR3 DNA: TGTGCCAGCAGCTTGGACGGACGGTACTCTGGAAACACCATATATTTT; CDR3 protein: CASSLDGRYSGNTIYF
clone size: NA; V gene: TRBV15; D gene: NA; J gene: TRBJ2-5; CDR3 DNA: TGTGCCACCAGCATTTTCCCGACCGGGACGGGGGACCAAGAGACCCAGTACTTC; CDR3 protein: CATSIFPTGTGDQETQYF
clone size: NA; V gene: TRBV24-1; D gene: TRBD1; J gene: TRBJ2-3; CDR3 DNA: TGTGCCACCAGTGCCTTCCCTAGACTCGGGACAGGGCAGTATTTT; CDR3 protein: CATSAFPRLGTGQYF
clone size: NA; V gene: TRBV7-9; D gene: NA; J gene: TRBJ1-1; CDR3 DNA: TGTGCCAGCAGCACCCAAAACACTGAAGCTTTCTTT; CDR3 protein: CASSTQNTEAFF
clone size: NA; V gene: TRBV9; D gene: TRBD1; J gene: TRBJ1-1; CDR3 DNA: TGTGCCAGCAGCGCCGCCCGCGACAGGGTGTTGGACACTGAAGCTTTCTTT; CDR3 protein: CASSAARDRVLDTEAFF
clone size: few; V gene: TRBV11-3; D gene: NA; J gene: TRBJ2-2; CDR3 DNA: TGTGCCAGCAGCCTCAGGAACACCGGGGAGCTGTTTTTT; CDR3 protein: CASSLRNTGELFF
clone size: NA; V gene: TRBV19; D gene: NA; J gene: TRBJ1-2; CDR3 DNA: TGTGCCAGTAGTACTTCAGGGACGGTCCCCCGAGGCTACACCTTC; CDR3 protein: CASSTSGTVPRGYTF
clone size: NA; V gene: TRBV21-1; D gene: NA; J gene: TRBJ1-1; CDR3 DNA: TGTGCCAGCAGCTCCCTTCGGGGTCCCCATGGGGACACTGAAGCTTTCTTT; CDR3 protein: CASSSLRGPHGDTEAFF
clone size: NA; V gene: TRBV19; D gene: TRBD2; J gene: TRBJ2-1; CDR3 DNA: TGTGCCAGTACTCCAATAGCGGGAGGGTTCAATGAGCAGTTCTTC; CDR3 protein: CASTPIAGGFNEQFF
clone size: NA; V gene: TRBV19; D gene: NA; J gene: TRBJ2-5; CDR3 DNA: TGTGCCAGTAGTCCCACGGCTATTGAGACCCAGTACTTC; CDR3 protein: CASSPTAIETQYF
clone size: NA; V gene: TRBV19; D gene: TRBD2; J gene: TRBJ2-1; CDR3 DNA: TGTGCCAGTAGTACTGGGACTAGCGGGAGGGCCAGGGATGAGCAGTTCTTC; CDR3 protein: CASSTGTSGRARDEQFF
clone size: NA; V gene: TRBV7-2; D gene: NA; J gene: TRBJ2-1; CDR3 DNA: TGTGCCAGCAGCTATTCCACCGCCTACAATGAGCAGTTCTTC; CDR3 protein: CASSYSTAYNEQFF
clone size: NA; V gene: TRBV2; D gene: NA; J gene: TRBJ1-5; CDR3 DNA: TGTGCCAGCAGTGGACTCTCCGATAGCAATCAGCCCCAGCATTTT; CDR3 protein: CASSGLSDSNQPQHF
clone size: NA; V gene: TRBV2; D gene: NA; J gene: TRBJ2-2; CDR3 DNA: TGTGCCAGCAAGGGATCCTCCGGGAACACCGGGGAGCTGTTTTTT; CDR3 protein: CASKGSSGNTGELFF
clone size: NA; V gene: TRBV11-3; D gene: NA; J gene: TRBJ2-1; CDR3 DNA: TGTGCCAGCAGCCGGGACTCGTACAATGAGCAGTTCTTC; CDR3 protein: CASSRDSYNEQFF